This passage covers 16 T cell receptor beta chains from one sample sequenced in a study of cytomegalovirus exposure and HLA in healthy donors. Primers: 60 Vbeta forward and 13 Jbeta reverse. Sequenced by immunoSEQ multiplex PCR; TCRdb stores in-frame clones only, minus some. The sample holds roughly 200,000 clones, 55% to 75% seen once. Input material: PBMCs. The receptors were gathered from a man aged 35-49 years in good health and CMV-seropositive.

The chain joins TRBV2 to TRBJ2-3, with a tentative D call TRBD1 (5 bases). Germline lookup yields CDR1 SNHLY and CDR2 FYNNEI. This CDR3 comprises 14 residues. With 4 bases removed from V and 2 bases from J, the gap between germline ends came to 10 bases. CDR3 protein: CASSVSGITDTQYF. For the CDR3, the DNA is TGTGCCAGCAGTGTGTCAGGGATCACAGATACGCAGTATTTT.

This clone was counted once. V and J are TRBV6-1 and TRBJ1-2, with 11 bases that match TRBD1. Germline CDR1 is MNHNS and CDR2 is SASEGT. The CDR3 is 16 amino acids. V shed 3 bases, J shed 4 bases, and the junction held 7 bases outside the gene matches. DNA for the CDR3: TGTGCCAGCAGTGATTTTAGGACAGGGGGCTTCTATGGCTACACCTTC. This codes for CASSDFRTGGFYGYTF.

The J gene is TRBJ1-1, the V gene TRBV6-5; 8 bases fit TRBD1. Trimming removed 0 bases from V and 3 bases from J; junction bases left unmatched: 6. The germline V gene has CDR1 MNHEY and CDR2 SVGAGI. The CDR3 is made up of 16 amino acids. The CDR3 protein is CASSYSLDRADTEAFF. In nucleotides, the CDR3 is TGTGCCAGCAGTTACTCCCTGGACAGGGCGGACACTGAAGCTTTCTTT.

The CDR3 is CASSDRVLYGYTF. The CDR3 region has the DNA TGTGCCAGCAGTGACAGGGTCCTCTATGGCTACACCTTC. The chain couples TRBV6-5 to TRBJ1-2; TRBD1 aligns across 7 bases. Looked up from germline, CDR1 is MNHEY and CDR2 is SVGAGI. CDR3 size: 13 residues. The V segment lost 5 bases and the J segment 4 bases; nucleotides outside the gene matches: 4.

This clone came up once. V and J are TRBV19 and TRBJ1-2, with D tentatively TRBD1 (5 bases). The V end lost 2 bases, the J end lost 2 bases, and 9 bases lay between the germline ends. Germline V gives CDR1 LNHDA, CDR2 SQIVND (reference sequence). The CDR3 loop spans 14 amino acids. The CDR3 bases are TGTGCCAGTAGTATACTGGGGCAGAACTATGGCTACACCTTC. It codes for CASSILGQNYGYTF.

This chain uses TRBV10-3 with TRBJ2-7, with 11 bases matching TRBD1. J was trimmed by 6 bases and V by 7 bases; bases with no gene match: 5. Looked up from germline, CDR1 is ENHRY and CDR2 is SYGVKD. This CDR3 is built from 13 residues. Here the CDR3 reads CAITPGTGGEQYF. Written as DNA, the CDR3 is TGTGCCATCACCCCCGGGACAGGGGGCGAGCAGTACTTC.

The rearrangement uses TRBV7-2 and TRBJ2-2, with 14 bases matching TRBD2. The CDR3 spans 17 residues. Germline lookup yields CDR1 SGHTA and CDR2 FQGNSA. J lost 8 bases, V lost 3 bases, and 8 bases had no gene match. The CDR3 sequence: CASSFGLAGGPGGELFF. The CDR3 bases are TGTGCCAGCAGCTTCGGACTAGCGGGGGGCCCAGGGGGGGAGCTGTTTTTT.

This clone has a handful of counts. J is TRBJ1-2 and V is TRBV7-8; perhaps TRBD1 as D (5 bases). Germline CDR1 is SGHVS and CDR2 is FQNEAQ. There are 12 residues in the CDR3. Trimming took off 5 bases at V and 6 bases at J, with 10 bases between the two ends. CDR3 protein: CASSQGGDGYTF. In DNA form, the CDR3 reads TGTGCCAGCAGCCAGGGCGGGGATGGCTACACCTTC.

The chain uses TRBV5-1 and TRBJ2-1, with D perhaps TRBD2 (5 bases). CDR1 and CDR2 (germline): SGHRS, YFSETQ. The ends were cut back, 2 bases at V and 5 bases at J, with 17 bases in the middle. The CDR3 loop spans 16 amino acids. In DNA, the CDR3 is TGCGCCAGCAGCTTCCAACTGAGGGCTCCGGACAATGAGCAGTTCTTC. Translating it yields CASSFQLRAPDNEQFF.

The gene calls are TRBV27 and TRBJ2-7; 8 bases are a match to TRBD1. With V trimmed by 2 bases and J by 2 bases, 2 bases remained unmatched. The length of the CDR3 is 14 residues. Germline CDR1 and CDR2: MNHEY and SMNVEV (reference sequence). The CDR3 coding sequence is TGTGCCAGCAGTTTAGAACAGGGGGCCTACGAGCAGTACTTC. Protein product: CASSLEQGAYEQYF.

The chain couples TRBV14 to TRBJ2-6; D might be TRBD1 (5 bases). Germline V gene sequence: CDR1 SGHDN, CDR2 FVKESK. The ends were cut back, 3 bases at V and 0 bases at J, with 9 bases in the middle. There are 16 residues in the CDR3. CDR3 amino acids: CASSQFRASGANVLTF. The CDR3 nucleotides are TGTGCCAGCAGCCAGTTCAGGGCCTCTGGGGCCAACGTCCTGACTTTC. The full variable domain, its missing parts supplied by reference TRBV14 and TRBJ2-6, is EAGVTQFPSHSVIEKGQTVTLRCDPISGHDNLYWYRRVMGKEIKFLLHFVKESKQDESGMPNNRFLAERTGGTYSTLKVQPAELEDSGVYFCASSQFRASGANVLTFGAGSRLTVL.

The V gene is TRBV10-3, the J gene TRBJ2-7; 10 bases line up with TRBD1. The CDR3 is 16 residues long. The ends lost 6 bases at V and 0 bases at J; junction bases unmatched: 8. Germline-derived CDR1 and CDR2 are ENHRY and SYGVKD. CDR3 loop: CAIRIGTGAASYEQYF. The CDR3 DNA is TGTGCCATCAGGATCGGGACAGGGGCCGCCTCCTACGAGCAGTACTTC.

J is TRBJ2-5 and V is TRBV4-1; 9 bases match TRBD1. The DNA end favors TRBJ2-7, so the J call may be wrong. There are 15 residues in the CDR3. Germline V gene sequence: CDR1 MGHRA, CDR2 YSYEKL. Here the CDR3 DNA reads TGCGCCAGCAGCCAAGATAGACAGGGGGCCTACGAGCAGTACTTC. It is translated as CASSQDRQGAYEQYF.

V and J are TRBV6-1 and TRBJ2-1, with a weak D call TRBD2 (7 bases). Germline V CDR1 and CDR2: MNHNS, SASEGT. This CDR3 is built from 13 residues. V gave up 6 bases and J gave up 4 bases, with 10 bases separating them. The CDR3, as DNA: TGTGCCAGCAGCGGGGGGCCTTACAATGAGCAGTTCTTC. Protein product: CASSGGPYNEQFF.

V usage is TRBV9 and J usage is TRBJ2-3, with D perhaps TRBD2 (6 bases). Germline CDR1 SGDLS, CDR2 YYNGEE. V gave up 0 bases and J gave up 4 bases, with 9 bases separating them. CDR3 length: 14 residues. The CDR3 loop is CASSVEGGPDTQYF. The CDR3 DNA follows: TGTGCCAGCAGCGTAGAGGGAGGACCAGATACGCAGTATTTT.

The chain is built from TRBV28 and TRBJ2-1; 10 bases line up with TRBD2. J lost 4 bases, V lost 3 bases, and 12 bases had no gene match. This CDR3 region has 18 residues. Germline lookup yields CDR1 MDHEN and CDR2 SYDVKM. CDR3 in DNA: TGTGCCAGCAGTTTCAAAGGACAAGCGGGGGGGCTTTACAATGAGCAGTTCTTC. It yields the protein CASSFKGQAGGLYNEQFF.